This TCR beta chain was profiled in a study of blood T cell repertoires in COVID-19. Study-level background: Spain, Italy and the United States supplied samples that represented acute and convalescent COVID-19. From T cells, B-cell-depleted T cells, or PBMCs came the material, which was cDNA or gDNA.

Germline V lookup: CDR1 SNHLY, CDR2 FYNNEI. The V gene lost 6 bases and the J gene lost 11 bases, with 13 bases spanning the gap. This CDR3 region has 12 residues. Original methodology: Using reference gene primer amplification, nucleated cell counts were estimated. TCRdb keeps only in-frame clones here, not all; method: immunoSEQ multiplex PCR. The V and J calls and clone size were taken over from that table, and D and trimming were inferred from the DNA. This table holds under 100,000 clones, just over 90% found once. The material sequenced was peripheral blood. The TCR was taken from a man aged 50 to 60 with acute or convalescent COVID-19. V usage is TRBV2 and J usage is TRBJ1-4; D not certain. The CDR3 loop is CASRGEGPKLFF. CDR3 DNA sequence: TGTGCCAGCAGGGGAGAAGGTCCCAAACTGTTTTTT.